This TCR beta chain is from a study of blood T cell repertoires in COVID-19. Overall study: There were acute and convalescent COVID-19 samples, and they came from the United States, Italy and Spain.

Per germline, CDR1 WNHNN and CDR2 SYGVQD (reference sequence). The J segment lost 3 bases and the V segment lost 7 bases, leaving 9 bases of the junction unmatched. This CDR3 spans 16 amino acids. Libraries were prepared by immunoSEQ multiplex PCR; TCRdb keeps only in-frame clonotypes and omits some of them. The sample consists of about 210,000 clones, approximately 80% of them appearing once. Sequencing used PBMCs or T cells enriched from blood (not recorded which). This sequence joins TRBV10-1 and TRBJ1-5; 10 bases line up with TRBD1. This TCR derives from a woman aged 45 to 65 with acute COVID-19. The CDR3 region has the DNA TGCGCCAGCAACGGACAGGGGGTTACTTCCAATCAGCCCCAGCATTTT. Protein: CASNGQGVTSNQPQHF.